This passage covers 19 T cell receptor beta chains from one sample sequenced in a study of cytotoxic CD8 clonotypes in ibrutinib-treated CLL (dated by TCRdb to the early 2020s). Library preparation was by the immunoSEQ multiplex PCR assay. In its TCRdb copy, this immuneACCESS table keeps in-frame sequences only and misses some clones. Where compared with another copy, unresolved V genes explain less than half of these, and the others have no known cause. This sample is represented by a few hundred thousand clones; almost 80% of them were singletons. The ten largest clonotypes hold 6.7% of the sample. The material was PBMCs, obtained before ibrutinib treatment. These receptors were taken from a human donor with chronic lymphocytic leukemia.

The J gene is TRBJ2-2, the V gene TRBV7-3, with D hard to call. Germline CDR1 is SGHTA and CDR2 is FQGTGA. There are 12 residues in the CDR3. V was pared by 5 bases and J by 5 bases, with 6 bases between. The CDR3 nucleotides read TGTGCCAGCAGCCACCTTACCGGGGAGCTGTTTTTT. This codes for CASSHLTGELFF.

The CDR3 sequence is CASSQVGQGLREQFF. The CDR3 region has the DNA TGCGCCAGCAGCCAAGTAGGACAGGGTCTCAGGGAGCAGTTCTTC. This sequence joins TRBV4-1 and TRBJ2-1, with TRBD1 matching 8 bases. J lost 10 bases, V lost 1 base, and 9 bases had no gene match. CDR3 length equals 15 residues. Looked up from germline, CDR1 is MGHRA and CDR2 is YSYEKL.

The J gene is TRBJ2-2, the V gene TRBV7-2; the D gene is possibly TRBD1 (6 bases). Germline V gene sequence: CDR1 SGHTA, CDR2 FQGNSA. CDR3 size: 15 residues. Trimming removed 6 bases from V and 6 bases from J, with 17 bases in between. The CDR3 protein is CASSQTTGLAGELFF. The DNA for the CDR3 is TGTGCCAGCAGTCAAACTACAGGGTTAGCCGGGGAGCTGTTTTTT.

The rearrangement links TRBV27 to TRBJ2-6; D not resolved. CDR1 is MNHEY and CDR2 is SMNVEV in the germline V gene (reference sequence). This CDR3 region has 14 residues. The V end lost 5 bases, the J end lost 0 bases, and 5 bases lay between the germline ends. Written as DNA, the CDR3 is TGTGCCAGCAGTGACCGCTCTGGGGCCAACGTCCTGACTTTC. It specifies CASSDRSGANVLTF. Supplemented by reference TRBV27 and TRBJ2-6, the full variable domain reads EAQVTQNPRYLITVTGKKLTVTCSQNMNHEYMSWYRQDPGLGLRQIYYSMNVEVTDKGDVPEGYKVSRKEKRNFPLILESPSPNQTSLYFCASSDRSGANVLTFGAGSRLTVL.

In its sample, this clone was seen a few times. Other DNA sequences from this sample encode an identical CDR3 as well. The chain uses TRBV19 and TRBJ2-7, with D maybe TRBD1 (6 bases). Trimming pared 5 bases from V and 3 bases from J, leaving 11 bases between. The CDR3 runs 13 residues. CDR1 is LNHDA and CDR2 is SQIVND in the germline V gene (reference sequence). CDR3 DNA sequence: TGTGCCAGTAGTGCTGGACAGAGCTACGAGCAGTACTTC. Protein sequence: CASSAGQSYEQYF.

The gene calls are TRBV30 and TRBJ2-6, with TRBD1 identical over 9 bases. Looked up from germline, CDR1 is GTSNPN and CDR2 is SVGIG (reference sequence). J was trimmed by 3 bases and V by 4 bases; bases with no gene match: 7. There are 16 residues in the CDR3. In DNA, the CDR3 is TGTGCCTGGAAGAGGACAGGGGATGGTGGGGCCAACGTCCTGACTTTC. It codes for CAWKRTGDGGANVLTF.

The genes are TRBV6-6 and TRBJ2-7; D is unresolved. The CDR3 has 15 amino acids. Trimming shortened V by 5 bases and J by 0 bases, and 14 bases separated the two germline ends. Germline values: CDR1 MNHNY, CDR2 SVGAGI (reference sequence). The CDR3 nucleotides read TGTGCCAGCAGTAAACCCCCGGGCAGCTCCTACGAGCAGTACTTC. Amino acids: CASSKPPGSSYEQYF.

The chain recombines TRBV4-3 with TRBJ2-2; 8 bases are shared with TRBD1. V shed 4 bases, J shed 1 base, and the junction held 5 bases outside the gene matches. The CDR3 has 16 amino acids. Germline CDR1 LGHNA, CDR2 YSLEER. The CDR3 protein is CASSLGQGLNTGELFF. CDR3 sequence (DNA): TGCGCCAGCAGCCTAGGACAGGGATTGAACACCGGGGAGCTGTTTTTT.

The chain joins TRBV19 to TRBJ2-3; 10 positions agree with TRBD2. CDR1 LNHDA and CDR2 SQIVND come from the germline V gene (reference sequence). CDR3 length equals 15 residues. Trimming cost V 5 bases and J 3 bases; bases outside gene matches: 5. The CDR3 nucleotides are TGTGCCAGTAGTCCTAGCGGGAGAGGGACAGATACGCAGTATTTT. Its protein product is CASSPSGRGTDTQYF.

This chain's CDR3 is CASSLGRFGGFGELFF. The CDR3 DNA reads as TGTGCCAGCAGCCTTGGCCGATTCGGGGGATTCGGGGAGCTGTTTTTT. The chain employs TRBV11-1 and TRBJ2-2, with TRBD2 as a possible D gene (6 bases). Germline CDR1 is SGHAT and CDR2 is FQDESV (reference sequence). The CDR3 has 16 amino acids. V was trimmed by 5 bases and J by 7 bases, leaving 20 bases between them.

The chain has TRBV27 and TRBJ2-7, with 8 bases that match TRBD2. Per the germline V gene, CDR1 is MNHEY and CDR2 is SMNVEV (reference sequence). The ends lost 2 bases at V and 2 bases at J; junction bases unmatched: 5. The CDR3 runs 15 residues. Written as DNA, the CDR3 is TGTGCCAGCAGTTTAAGGCTAGCGGGCGCCTACGAGCAGTACTTC. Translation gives CASSLRLAGAYEQYF.

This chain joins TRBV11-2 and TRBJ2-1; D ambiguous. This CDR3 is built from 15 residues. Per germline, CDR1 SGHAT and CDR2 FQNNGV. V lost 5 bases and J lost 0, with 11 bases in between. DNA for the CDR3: TGTGCCAGCAGCATCCCAGGTTTCTCCTACAATGAGCAGTTCTTC. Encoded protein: CASSIPGFSYNEQFF.

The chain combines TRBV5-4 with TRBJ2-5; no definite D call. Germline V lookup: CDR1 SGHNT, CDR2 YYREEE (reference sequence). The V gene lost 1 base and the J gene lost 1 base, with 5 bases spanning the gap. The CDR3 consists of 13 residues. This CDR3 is CASSLPSQETQYF. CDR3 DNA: TGTGCCAGCAGCTTGCCCAGCCAAGAGACCCAGTACTTC.

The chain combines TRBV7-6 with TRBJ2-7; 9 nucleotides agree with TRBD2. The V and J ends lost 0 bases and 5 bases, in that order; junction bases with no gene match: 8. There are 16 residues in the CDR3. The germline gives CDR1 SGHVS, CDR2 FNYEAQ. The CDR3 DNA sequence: TGTGCCAGCAGCTTAGCGCAGGATAGCGGGAGTCACGAGCAGTACTTC. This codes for CASSLAQDSGSHEQYF.

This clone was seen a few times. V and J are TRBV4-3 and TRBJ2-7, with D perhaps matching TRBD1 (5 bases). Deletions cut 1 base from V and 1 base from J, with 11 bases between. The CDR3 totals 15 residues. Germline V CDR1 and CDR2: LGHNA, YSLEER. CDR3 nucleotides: TGCGCCAGCAGCCAAGCGTTACAGGAATCCTACGAGCAGTACTTC. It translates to CASSQALQESYEQYF.

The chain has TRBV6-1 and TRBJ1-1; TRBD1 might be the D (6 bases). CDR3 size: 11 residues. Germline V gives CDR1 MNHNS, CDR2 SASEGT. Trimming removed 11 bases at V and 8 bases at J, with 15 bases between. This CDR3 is CAHTRGGEAFF. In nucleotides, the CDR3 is TGTGCCCACACGAGGGGGGGCGAAGCTTTCTTT.

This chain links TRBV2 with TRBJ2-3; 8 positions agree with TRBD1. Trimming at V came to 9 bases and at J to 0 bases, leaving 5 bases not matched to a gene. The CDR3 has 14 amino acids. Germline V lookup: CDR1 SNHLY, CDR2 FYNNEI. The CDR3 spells CARKGQGSTDTQYF. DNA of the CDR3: TGTGCCAGAAAAGGACAGGGTAGCACAGATACGCAGTATTTT.

The CDR3 region has the DNA TGCGCCAGCAGCCAAGATTGGCGGGGGGCCTACGAGCAGTACTTC. Translating gives CASSQDWRGAYEQYF. V usage is TRBV4-3 and J usage is TRBJ2-7; TRBD2 agrees at 8 bases. Germline V gene sequence: CDR1 LGHNA, CDR2 YSLEER. V dropped 0 bases and J dropped 2; count of bases not matched to a gene: 3. The CDR3 runs to 15 residues.

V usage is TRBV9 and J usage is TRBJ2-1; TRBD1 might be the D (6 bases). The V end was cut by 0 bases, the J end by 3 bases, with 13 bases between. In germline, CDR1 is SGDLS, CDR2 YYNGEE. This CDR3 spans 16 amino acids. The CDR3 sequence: CASSVEDGGYYNEQFF. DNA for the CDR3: TGTGCCAGCAGCGTAGAGGATGGGGGCTACTACAATGAGCAGTTCTTC.